This T cell receptor (beta chain) was identified in a study of T cells in Graves' hyperthyroidism and ophthalmopathy. Study details: At initial diagnosis, before any treatment had begun, peripheral blood was obtained.

The investigators amplified TCR beta CDR3 regions from RNA transcripts. The HTBI set primed first-round TCR CDR3 RT-PCR. TCRdb reprocessed the multiplex PCR reads with MiXCR, giving one entry per CDR3 protein. Of around 620,000 distinct CDR3 sequences detected, 15% to 20% appear once; the ten largest clones hold 3% to 4%. The study, taken as a whole, reports: Most expanded thyroid clonotypes above 0.001 recurred in blood.

An absence of ophthalmopathy progression within 18 months meant stable Graves' hyperthyroidism. PBMCs stemmed from around 9.3 ml fresh peripheral blood. The germline V gene has CDR1 MDHEN and CDR2 SYDVKM. The length of the CDR3 is 12 residues. Trimming took 7 bases from V and 4 from J, leaving 11 bases between them. This clonotype came up many times. Its cognate antigen is unknown. This receptor was identified in a woman between 25 and 40 years old with Graves' hyperthyroidism. Sample: blood. The J gene is TRBJ2-7, the V gene TRBV28, with D unresolved. The DNA for the CDR3 is TGTGCCAGCAAGGCGGCCACATACGAGCAGTACTTC. Amino acid sequence: CASKAATYEQYF.